This T cell receptor (beta chain) comes out of a study of blood T cell repertoires in COVID-19. V lost 1 base and J lost 9, with 7 bases in between. The CDR3 runs 12 residues. Looked up from germline, CDR1 is LNHDA and CDR2 is SQIVND (reference sequence). Here immunoSEQ multiplex PCR was the method, and the copy in TCRdb shows in-frame clones only, minus some. This sample has about 35,000 clones, with 83% found just once. V is TRBV19 and J is TRBJ2-1; TRBD2 is a possible D gene (5 bases). Material for sequencing was peripheral blood. The clonotype comes from a man aged 45 to 65 with acute or convalescent COVID-19. For the CDR3, the DNA is TGTGCCAGTAGTATAGGAGGGTTTGAGCAGTTCTTC. It specifies CASSIGGFEQFF.